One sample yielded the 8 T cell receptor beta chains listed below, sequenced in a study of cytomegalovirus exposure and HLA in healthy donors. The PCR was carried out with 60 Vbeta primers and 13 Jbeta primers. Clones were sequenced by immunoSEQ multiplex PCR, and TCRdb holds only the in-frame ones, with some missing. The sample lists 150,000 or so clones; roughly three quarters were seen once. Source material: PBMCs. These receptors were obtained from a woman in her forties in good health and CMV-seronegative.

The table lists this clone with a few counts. The CDR3, as DNA: TGTGCCAGCAGCTTAGGGGACAACCTTGACACAGATACGCAGTATTTT. It yields the protein CASSLGDNLDTDTQYF. The chain links TRBV11-3 to TRBJ2-3, with D perhaps TRBD1 (6 bases). The CDR3 consists of 16 residues. Trimming pared 1 base from V and 2 bases from J, leaving 13 bases between. Germline loops: CDR1 SGHNT, CDR2 YENEEA. Drawing the rest from reference TRBV11-3 and TRBJ2-3, the complete variable domain is EAGVVQSPRYKIIEKKQPVAFWCNPISGHNTLYWYLQNLGQGPELLIRYENEEAVDDSQLPKDRFSAERLKGVDSTLKIQPAELGDSAVYLCASSLGDNLDTDTQYFGPGTRLTVL.

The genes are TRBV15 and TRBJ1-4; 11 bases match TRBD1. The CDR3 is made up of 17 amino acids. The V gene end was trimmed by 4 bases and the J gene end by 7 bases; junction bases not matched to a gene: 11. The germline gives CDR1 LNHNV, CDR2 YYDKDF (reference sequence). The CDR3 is CATSTGQGASGVEKLFF. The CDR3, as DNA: TGTGCCACCAGCACTGGACAGGGGGCTTCTGGTGTTGAAAAACTGTTTTTT.

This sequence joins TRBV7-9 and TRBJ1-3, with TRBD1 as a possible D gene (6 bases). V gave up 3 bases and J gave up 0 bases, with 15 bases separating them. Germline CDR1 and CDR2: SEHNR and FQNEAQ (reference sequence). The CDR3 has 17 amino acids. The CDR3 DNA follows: TGTGCCAGCAGCTTCACAGGGCCAAGGGACTCTGGAAACACCATATATTTT. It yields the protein CASSFTGPRDSGNTIYF. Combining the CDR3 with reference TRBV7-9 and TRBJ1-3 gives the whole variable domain DTGVSQNPRHKITKRGQNVTFRCDPISEHNRLYWYRQTLGQGPEFLTYFQNEAQLEKSRLLSDRFSAERPKGSFSTLEIQRTEQGDSAMYLCASSFTGPRDSGNTIYFGEGSWLTVV.

The CDR3 bases are TGCGCCAGCAGCCAAGATCAGGGCCGGGGGAATACGCAGTATTTT. As protein: CASSQDQGRGNTQYF. This chain links TRBV4-3 with TRBJ2-3; TRBD2 might be the D (6 bases). Germline V gene data show CDR1 as LGHNA and CDR2 as YSLEER. This CDR3 is built from 15 residues. V was shortened by 0 bases and J by 7 bases, with 14 bases between the two germline ends.

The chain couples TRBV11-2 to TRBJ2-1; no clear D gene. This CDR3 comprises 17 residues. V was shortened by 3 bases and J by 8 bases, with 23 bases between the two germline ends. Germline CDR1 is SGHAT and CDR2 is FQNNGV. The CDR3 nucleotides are TGTGCCAGCAGCTTTTTCCGAACCAGGCCTCTTGCCCATGAGCAGTTCTTC. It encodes CASSFFRTRPLAHEQFF.

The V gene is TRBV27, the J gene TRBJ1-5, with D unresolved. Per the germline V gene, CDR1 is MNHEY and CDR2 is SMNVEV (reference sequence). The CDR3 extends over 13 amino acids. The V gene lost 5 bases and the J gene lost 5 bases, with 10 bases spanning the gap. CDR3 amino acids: CASSPDTDQPQHF. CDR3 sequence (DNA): TGTGCCAGCAGTCCCGACACTGATCAGCCCCAGCATTTT.

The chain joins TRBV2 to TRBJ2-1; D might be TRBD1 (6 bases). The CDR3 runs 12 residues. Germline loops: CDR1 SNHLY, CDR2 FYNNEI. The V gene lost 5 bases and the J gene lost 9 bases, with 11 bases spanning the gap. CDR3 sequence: CASSPLGGEQFF. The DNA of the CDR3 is TGTGCCAGCAGTCCTCTAGGGGGTGAGCAGTTCTTC.

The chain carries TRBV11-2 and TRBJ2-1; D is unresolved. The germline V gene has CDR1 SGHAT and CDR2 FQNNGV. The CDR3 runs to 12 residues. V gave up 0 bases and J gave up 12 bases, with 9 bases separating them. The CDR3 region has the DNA TGTGCCAGCAGCTTAGATGTCGGGTCGCAGTTCTTC. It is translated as CASSLDVGSQFF.